A selection of T cell receptor beta chains follows, all from one sample in a study of blood T cell repertoires in COVID-19. The data were produced by immunoSEQ multiplex PCR, yet TCRdb's version contains in-frame clones alone and is incomplete. The sample lists around 170,000 clones, around two thirds occurring once. Input material: peripheral blood. The receptors shown here come from an elderly woman with acute or convalescent COVID-19. CDR3s include the opening cysteine and the closing phenylalanine or tryptophan. The D gene is left open where the match is weak. Only some rows state a clone size, as once, few, many or a class for expanded clones.

>.|TRBJ1-1|once|TRBV11-3
CASSTGGGMNTEAFF
>TRBD1|TRBJ1-2|.|TRBV10-3
CAISDGSGGNYGYTF
>.|TRBJ1-1|.|TRBV18
CASSIEGEMNTEAFF
>TRBD2|TRBJ2-3|.|TRBV28
CASSLVSGRGADTQYF
>.|TRBJ2-7|few|TRBV7-5
CVRSLGGQLYEQYF
>TRBD2|TRBJ2-1|few|TRBV28
CASTSSGTSRNEQFF
>.|TRBJ1-2|.|TRBV28
CASTLGGSNYGYTF
>TRBD1|TRBJ1-5|few|TRBV28
CASSPGQGSWPQHF
>TRBD1|TRBJ2-2|.|TRBV19
CASTDRTNTGELFF
>.|TRBJ2-5|.|TRBV29-1
CSVGSEGETQYF
>TRBD2|TRBJ2-1|once|TRBV9
CASSLGTSGDHYNEQFF
>.|TRBJ1-4|.|TRBV4-3
CASSQDRQATTNEKLFF
>.|TRBJ1-5|.|TRBV3-1/TRBV3-2
CASSQGGGGQPQHF
>TRBD1|TRBJ2-5|.|TRBV12-3/TRBV12-4
CASSLGQGETQYF
>TRBD1|TRBJ1-3|.|TRBV3-1/TRBV3-2
CASSQDLRGTGANTIYF
>.|TRBJ1-5|.|TRBV19
CASSQGLGQPQHF
>TRBD1|TRBJ1-1|.|TRBV2
CASSNRGKGTEAFF
>.|TRBJ1-1|few|TRBV29-1
CSVRDTQNTEAFF
>.|TRBJ1-2|.|TRBV6-4
CASEVGDYGYTF
>TRBD1|TRBJ2-7|once|TRBV30
CAWEPGQGAEQYF
>TRBD2|TRBJ2-3|.|TRBV28
CASSPPGGGSQGADTQYF
>.|TRBJ2-1|.|TRBV7-6
CASSWGGHSGNEQFF
>.|TRBJ1-4|.|TRBV2
CASRGSGAWEKLFF
>TRBD1|TRBJ1-1|few|TRBV27
CASSSPGQGLNTEAFF
>TRBD2|TRBJ2-5|.|TRBV3-1/TRBV3-2
CASSQETSGNQETQYF
>.|TRBJ1-4|.|TRBV2
CASSPVQTNEKLFF
>.|TRBJ1-6|.|TRBV19
CASRDEGQSLSYNSPLHF
>TRBD1|TRBJ1-5|.|TRBV6-4
CASSMGQGGQPQHF
>TRBD2|TRBJ2-7|.|TRBV7-2
CASRGFAGAYEQYF
>.|TRBJ2-7|.|TRBV6-5
CASSYRRGVDGSEQYF
>.|TRBJ2-3|.|TRBV5-1
CASLISGASTDTQYF
>.|TRBJ1-1|.|TRBV6-5
CASSYRPGGGTEAFF
>TRBD2|TRBJ2-2|many|TRBV7-3
CASSPRAAGVTGELFF
>.|TRBJ2-3|.|TRBV2
CASSERRKLSTDTQYF
>.|TRBJ2-7|.|TRBV9
CASSPTPGSPPYEQYF
>TRBD2|TRBJ2-3|few|TRBV10-3
CAISVTSGTGADTQYF
>.|TRBJ1-1|.|TRBV28
CASSFEGHSLSGGEAFF
>.|TRBJ1-2|.|TRBV5-6
CASSLSDNYGYTF
>.|TRBJ2-3|.|TRBV9
CASTPTAGGTDTQYF
>TRBD2|TRBJ2-6|.|TRBV7-9
CASSSSGLAPRSGANVLTF
>TRBD2|TRBJ2-5|.|TRBV11-2
CASSFPPGLALETQYF
>TRBD1|TRBJ1-5|.|TRBV4-1
CASSRGQGSNQPQHF
>.|TRBJ1-3|few|TRBV19
CASGQGGTRSGNTIYF
>.|TRBJ1-2|.|TRBV11-2
CASSLRPLYGYTF
>.|TRBJ1-3|.|TRBV9
CASSVVGEGGNTIYF
>TRBD1|TRBJ1-6|few|TRBV28
CASKVTQGRYSPLHF
>TRBD1|TRBJ2-2|once|TRBV3-1/TRBV3-2
CASSQGPTGNEAGELFF
>.|TRBJ1-2|.|TRBV4-2
CASSQDLEWGWYTF
>.|TRBJ2-7|.|TRBV27
CASSLFGTFSYEQYF
>.|TRBJ1-4|few|TRBV30
CAWSRMVGEKLFF
>TRBD1|TRBJ1-2|few|TRBV10-3
CATSGTGLGYTF
>.|TRBJ2-1|.|TRBV3-1/TRBV3-2
CASSQDRGDNEQFF
>.|TRBJ2-7|.|TRBV15
CATSFPMGGYEQYF
>TRBD1|TRBJ1-1|.|TRBV7-9
CASSLQTGVNTEAFF
>.|TRBJ2-2|.|TRBV24-1
CATSSPATGELFF
>TRBD2|TRBJ2-1|.|TRBV29-1
CSVAGGPNHNEQFF
>TRBD1|TRBJ2-6|.|TRBV5-1
CASSPGQDSSGANVLTF